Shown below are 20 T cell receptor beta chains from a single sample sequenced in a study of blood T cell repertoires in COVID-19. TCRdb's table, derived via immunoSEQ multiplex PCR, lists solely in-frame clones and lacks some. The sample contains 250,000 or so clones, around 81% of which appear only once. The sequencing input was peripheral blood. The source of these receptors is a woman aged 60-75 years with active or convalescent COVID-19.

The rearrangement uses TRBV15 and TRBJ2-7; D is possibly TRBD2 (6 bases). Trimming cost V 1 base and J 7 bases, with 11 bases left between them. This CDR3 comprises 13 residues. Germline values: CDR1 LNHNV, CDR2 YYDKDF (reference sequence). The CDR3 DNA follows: TGTGCCACCAGCAGAGTCCGGGGGAGTGAGCAGTACGTC. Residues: CATSRVRGSEQYV.

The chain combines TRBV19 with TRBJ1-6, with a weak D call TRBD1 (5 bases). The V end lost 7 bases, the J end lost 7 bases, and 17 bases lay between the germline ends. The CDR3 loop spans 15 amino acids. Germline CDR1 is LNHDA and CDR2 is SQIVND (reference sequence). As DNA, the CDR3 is TGTGCCAGTACCCGCCTAGGGGCGCAGAATTCACCCCTCCACTTT. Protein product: CASTRLGAQNSPLHF.

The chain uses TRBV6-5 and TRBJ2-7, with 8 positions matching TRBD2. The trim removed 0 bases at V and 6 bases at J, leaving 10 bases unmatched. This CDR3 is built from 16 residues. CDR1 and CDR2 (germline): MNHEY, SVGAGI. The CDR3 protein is CASSYSNVAGTIEQYF. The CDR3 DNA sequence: TGTGCCAGCAGTTACTCGAATGTAGCGGGAACGATCGAGCAGTACTTC.

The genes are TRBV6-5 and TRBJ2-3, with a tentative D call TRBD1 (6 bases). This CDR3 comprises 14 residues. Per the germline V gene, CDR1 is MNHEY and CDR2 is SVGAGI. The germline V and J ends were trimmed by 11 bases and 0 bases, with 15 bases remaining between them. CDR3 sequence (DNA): TGTGCCGTCAAGGGGGTGGGAAGCACAGATACGCAGTATTTT. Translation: CAVKGVGSTDTQYF.

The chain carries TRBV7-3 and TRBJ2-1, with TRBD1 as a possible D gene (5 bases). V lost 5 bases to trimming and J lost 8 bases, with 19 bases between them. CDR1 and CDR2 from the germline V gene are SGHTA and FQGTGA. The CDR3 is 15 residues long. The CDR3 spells CASSRVQGSFDEQFF. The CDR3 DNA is TGTGCCAGCAGCCGAGTCCAGGGTAGTTTTGATGAGCAGTTCTTC. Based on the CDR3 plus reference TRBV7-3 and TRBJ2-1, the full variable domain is GAGVSQTPSNKVTEKGKYVELRCDPISGHTALYWYRQSLGQGPEFLIYFQGTGAADDSGLPNDRFFAVRPEGSVSTLKIQRTERGDSAVYLCASSRVQGSFDEQFFGPGTRLTVL.

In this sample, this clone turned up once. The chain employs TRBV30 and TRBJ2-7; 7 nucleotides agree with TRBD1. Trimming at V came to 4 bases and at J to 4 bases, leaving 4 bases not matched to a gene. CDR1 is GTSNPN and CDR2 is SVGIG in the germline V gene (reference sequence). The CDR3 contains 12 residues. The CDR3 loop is CAWTMTGYEQYF. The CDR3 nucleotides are TGTGCCTGGACCATGACAGGGTACGAGCAGTACTTC.

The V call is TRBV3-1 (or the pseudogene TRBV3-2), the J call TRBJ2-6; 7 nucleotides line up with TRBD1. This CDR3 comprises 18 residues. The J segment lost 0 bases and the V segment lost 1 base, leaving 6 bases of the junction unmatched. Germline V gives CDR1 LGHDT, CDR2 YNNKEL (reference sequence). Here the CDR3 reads CASSQVYRGSSGANVLTF. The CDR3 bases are TGTGCCAGCAGCCAAGTATACAGGGGTAGCTCTGGGGCCAACGTCCTGACTTTC.

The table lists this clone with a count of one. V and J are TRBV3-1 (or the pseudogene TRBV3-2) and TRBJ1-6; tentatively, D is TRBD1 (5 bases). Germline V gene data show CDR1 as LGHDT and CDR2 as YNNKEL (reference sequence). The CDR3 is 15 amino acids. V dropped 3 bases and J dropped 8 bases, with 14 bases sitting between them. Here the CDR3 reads CASSHNSPGDSPLHF. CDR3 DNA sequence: TGTGCCAGCAGCCATAACTCCCCGGGGGATTCACCCCTCCACTTT.

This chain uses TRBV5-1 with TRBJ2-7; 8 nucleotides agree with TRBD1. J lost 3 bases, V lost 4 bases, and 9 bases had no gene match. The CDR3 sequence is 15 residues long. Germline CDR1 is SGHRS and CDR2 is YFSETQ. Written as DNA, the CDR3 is TGCGCCAGCAGCCCAGAGACAGGGGCGTTCTACGAGCAGTACGTC. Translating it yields CASSPETGAFYEQYV.

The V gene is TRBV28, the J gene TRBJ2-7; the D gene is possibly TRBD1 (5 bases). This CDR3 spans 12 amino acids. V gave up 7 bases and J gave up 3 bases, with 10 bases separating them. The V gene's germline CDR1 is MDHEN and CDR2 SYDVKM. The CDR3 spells CASKRTGYEQYF. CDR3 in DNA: TGTGCCAGCAAGCGAACAGGCTACGAGCAGTACTTC. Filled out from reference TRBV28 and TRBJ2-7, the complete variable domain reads DVKVTQSSRYLVKRTGEKVFLECVQDMDHENMFWYRQDPGLGLRLIYFSYDVKMKEKGDIPEGYSVSREKKERFSLILESASTNQTSMYLCASKRTGYEQYFGPGTRLTVT.

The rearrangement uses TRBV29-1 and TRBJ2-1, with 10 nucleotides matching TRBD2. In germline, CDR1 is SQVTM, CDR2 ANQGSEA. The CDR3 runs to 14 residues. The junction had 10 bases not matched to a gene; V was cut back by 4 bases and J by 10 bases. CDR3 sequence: CSVGRGLAYSEQFF. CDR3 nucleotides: TGCAGCGTTGGCCGGGGACTAGCGTATTCCGAGCAGTTCTTC.

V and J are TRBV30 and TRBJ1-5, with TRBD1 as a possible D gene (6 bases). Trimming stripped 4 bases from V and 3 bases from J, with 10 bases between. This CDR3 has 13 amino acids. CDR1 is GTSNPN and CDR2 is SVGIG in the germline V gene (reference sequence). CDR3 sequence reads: CAWNRDNNQPQHF. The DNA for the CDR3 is TGTGCCTGGAACAGGGATAACAATCAGCCCCAGCATTTT.

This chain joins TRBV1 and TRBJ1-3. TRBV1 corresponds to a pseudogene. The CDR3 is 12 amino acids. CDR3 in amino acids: CTASPVGNTIYF. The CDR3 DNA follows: TGCACCGCCTCGCCTGTCGGGAACACCATATATTTT.

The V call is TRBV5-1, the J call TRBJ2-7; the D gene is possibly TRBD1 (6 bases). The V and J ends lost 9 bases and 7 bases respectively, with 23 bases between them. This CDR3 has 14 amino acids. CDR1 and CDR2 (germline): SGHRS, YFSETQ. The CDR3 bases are TGCGCCAACGGACGCCCCAGGGCCAGGGGAGAGCAGTACGTC. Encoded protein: CANGRPRARGEQYV.

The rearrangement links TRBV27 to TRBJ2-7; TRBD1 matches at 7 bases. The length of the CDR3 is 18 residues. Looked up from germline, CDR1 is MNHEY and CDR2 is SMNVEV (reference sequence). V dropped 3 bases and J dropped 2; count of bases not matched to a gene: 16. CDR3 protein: CASSLALARDRITYEQYV. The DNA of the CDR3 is TGTGCCAGCAGTTTGGCCCTTGCCCGGGACAGAATAACCTACGAGCAGTACGTC.

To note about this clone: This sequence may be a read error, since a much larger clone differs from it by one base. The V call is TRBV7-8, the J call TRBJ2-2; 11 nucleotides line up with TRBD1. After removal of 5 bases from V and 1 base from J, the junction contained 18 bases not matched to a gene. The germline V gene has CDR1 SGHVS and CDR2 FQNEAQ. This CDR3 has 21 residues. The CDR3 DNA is TGTGCCAGCAGCACAAGCCTGACCCCGGGACAGGGGGGGGTGAACACCGGGGAGCTGTTTTTT. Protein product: CASSTSLTPGQGGVNTGELFF.

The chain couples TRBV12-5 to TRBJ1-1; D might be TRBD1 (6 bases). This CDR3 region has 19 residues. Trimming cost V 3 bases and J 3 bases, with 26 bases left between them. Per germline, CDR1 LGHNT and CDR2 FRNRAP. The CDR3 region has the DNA TGTGCTAGTGGTTTCCCAGGGGCTAGACTAGGGGGGAGGGACACTGAAGCTTTCTTT. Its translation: CASGFPGARLGGRDTEAFF.

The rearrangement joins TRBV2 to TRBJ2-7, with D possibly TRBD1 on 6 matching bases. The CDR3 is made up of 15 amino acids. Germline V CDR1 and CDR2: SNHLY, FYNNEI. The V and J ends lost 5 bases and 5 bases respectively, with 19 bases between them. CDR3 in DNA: TGTGCCAGCAGTTTATCCACCCAACAGGGCCACGAGCAGTACTTC. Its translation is CASSLSTQQGHEQYF.

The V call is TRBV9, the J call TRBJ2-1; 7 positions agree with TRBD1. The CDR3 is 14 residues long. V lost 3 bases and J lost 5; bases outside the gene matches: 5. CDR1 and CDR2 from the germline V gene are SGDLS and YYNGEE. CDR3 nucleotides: TGTGCCAGCAGCGCGGGACAGACAGACAATGAGCAGTTCTTC. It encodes CASSAGQTDNEQFF.

The CDR3 coding sequence is TGTGCCAGCAGTGACCCCTCGCGGGGGACTAATGAAAAACTGTTTTTT. Translated: CASSDPSRGTNEKLFF. This chain links TRBV6-1 with TRBJ1-4; possibly TRBD1 for D (5 bases). This CDR3 has 16 amino acids. V lost 3 bases, J lost 2 bases, and 13 bases lay in between. Germline CDR1 is MNHNS and CDR2 is SASEGT.